These T cell receptor beta chains were read from a single sample in a study of T cell responses to AZD1222 COVID-19 vaccine. The repertoire was sequenced with immunoSEQ multiplex PCR; TCRdb's copy has only in-frame clones and lacks some. The table includes roughly 150,000 clones, 80% to 95% detected once. Sequenced material: peripheral blood, taken 28 days after the second AZD1222 dose. The receptors come from an adult who received the AZD1222 COVID-19 vaccine. The CDR3 runs from the conserved cysteine through the conserved F or W. The order of the fields is CDR3 length, V gene, clone size, J gene, D gene, CDR3 DNA, CDR3 protein. The D gene is left open where the match is weak. The size entry is marked missing in some rows and otherwise reads once, few, many or a size class.

13	TRBV3-1/TRBV3-2	.	TRBJ2-3	.	TGTGCCAGCAGTCGCGAGGGGGCAGATACGCAGTATTTT	CASSREGADTQYF
15	TRBV2	.	TRBJ2-3	.	TGTGCCAGCAGTGTAAACGGTGATCGTTCAGATACGCAGTATTTT	CASSVNGDRSDTQYF
15	TRBV7-9	.	TRBJ1-4	TRBD1	TGTGCCAGCAGCCGACAGACAGGGACCCATGAAAAACTGTTTTTT	CASSRQTGTHEKLFF
13	TRBV7-3	once	TRBJ2-5	.	TGTGCCAGCAGCTTAAGCGGGGTAGAGACCCAGTACTTC	CASSLSGVETQYF
15	TRBV25-1	.	TRBJ2-7	TRBD2	TGTGCCAGCAGTCCCGCCGCGACTAGCACCTACGAGCAGTACTTC	CASSPAATSTYEQYF
14	TRBV7-8	.	TRBJ1-4	.	TGTGCCAGCAGCTTAAGACAGAGTAATGAAAAACTGTTTTTT	CASSLRQSNEKLFF
13	TRBV2	.	TRBJ2-1	.	TGTGCCGGTCGGGGCCCGACCTACAATGAGCAGTTCTTC	CAGRGPTYNEQFF
14	TRBV5-1	.	TRBJ2-7	TRBD1	TGCGCCAGCAGCGAATCGGGACAGGCCTACGAGCAGTACTTC	CASSESGQAYEQYF
13	TRBV2	once	TRBJ2-7	.	TGTGCCAGAGGGGGGCTAGCGAGCTACGAGCAGTACTTC	CARGGLASYEQYF
12	TRBV28	.	TRBJ2-5	.	TGTGCCAGCAGTTTTCCCTTAGAGACCCAGTACTTC	CASSFPLETQYF
13	TRBV7-9	.	TRBJ1-6	TRBD1	TGTGCCAGCCAGGGGACAGGCGATTCACCCCTCCACTTT	CASQGTGDSPLHF
16	TRBV7-2	.	TRBJ1-6	.	TGTGCCAGCAGCAACGGGGGGGCAGCCTATAATTCACCCCTCCACTTT	CASSNGGAAYNSPLHF
14	TRBV19	.	TRBJ1-1	TRBD1	TGTGCCAGTAGTAGTTACAGGGGAAACACTGAAGCTTTCTTT	CASSSYRGNTEAFF
14	TRBV10-3	.	TRBJ2-4	.	TGTGCCATCGCGGAAGAGCTAGCCAAAAACATTCAGTACTTC	CAIAEELAKNIQYF
15	TRBV7-2	.	TRBJ2-6	.	TGTGCCAGCAGCCCGACGGTGGCCAGGGGCGGCGTCCTGACTTTC	CASSPTVARGGVLTF
13	TRBV19	.	TRBJ2-3	TRBD2	TGTGCCAGTAGTAATACGGGACTATCTCCGCAGTATTTT	CASSNTGLSPQYF
13	TRBV7-3	.	TRBJ2-1	.	TGTGCCAGCAGCCCCTTCATAATGTCTGAGCAGTTCTTC	CASSPFIMSEQFF
15	TRBV6-5	.	TRBJ1-6	.	TGTGCCAGCATGATGGACAGCTCCTATAATTCACCCCTCCACTTT	CASMMDSSYNSPLHF
14	TRBV4-1	.	TRBJ2-7	.	TGCGCCAGCAGCCAGGGACTCAAGGGCAACGAGCAGTACTTC	CASSQGLKGNEQYF
17	TRBV28	.	TRBJ2-3	TRBD2	TGTGCCAGCAGTTTATCGGGACTAGCGGGATCTAAAGATACGCAGTATTTT	CASSLSGLAGSKDTQYF
15	TRBV4-2	once	TRBJ1-2	.	TGTGCCAGCAGCCAAGCGGCGATCGGGGGCGACGGCTACACCTTC	CASSQAAIGGDGYTF
14	TRBV7-2	.	TRBJ2-1	TRBD2	TGTGCCAGCAGCTCCCGGACTAGCGGGTGGGGTTGTTTCTTC	CASSSRTSGWGCFF
16	TRBV19	.	TRBJ1-5	.	TGTGCCAGTAGTAACGCCCTCCGACAGCCCAATCAGCCCCAGCATTTT	CASSNALRQPNQPQHF